The rows below give T cell receptor beta chains drawn from one sample of a study of siplizumab effects on memory and regulatory T cells. Sequencing used immunoSEQ multiplex PCR; TCRdb keeps in-frame clones, though not all of them. The sample comprises about 50,000 clones, roughly 84% of which are singletons, and 0.35% rests with the top ten. What was sequenced was naive CD8+ T cells sorted from blood. These receptors were obtained from a human donor in good health. Both conserved end residues are part of each CDR3. Each record gives: V gene, D gene, clone size, J gene, CDR3 DNA, CDR3 protein. A D gene is named only where the DNA matches it firmly. Size is stated for part of the rows, as once, few or many counts, or as a class when the clone is expanded.

v_call: TRBV5-4
d_call: .
clone_size: .
j_call: TRBJ2-7
cdr3_nt: TGTGCCAGCAGCTTGGCGGCAGGTGAATATTACGAGCAGTACTTC
cdr3_aa: CASSLAAGEYYEQYF

v_call: TRBV6-1
d_call: .
clone_size: .
j_call: TRBJ2-7
cdr3_nt: TGTGCCAGCAGTGAGATCCTCTACGGAGAAACCTACGAGCAGTACTTC
cdr3_aa: CASSEILYGETYEQYF

v_call: TRBV18
d_call: .
clone_size: once
j_call: TRBJ2-7
cdr3_nt: TGTGCCAGCTCGTTCGGCCGAGACTACGAGCAGTACTTC
cdr3_aa: CASSFGRDYEQYF

v_call: TRBV5-8
d_call: .
clone_size: .
j_call: TRBJ2-6
cdr3_nt: TGTGCCAGCAGTCCTCCGACAGGTATCTCTGGGGCCAACGTCCTGACTTTC
cdr3_aa: CASSPPTGISGANVLTF

v_call: TRBV19
d_call: .
clone_size: .
j_call: TRBJ2-1
cdr3_nt: TGTGCCAGTAGTATAGGGGCCTACAATGAGCAGTTCTTC
cdr3_aa: CASSIGAYNEQFF

v_call: TRBV29-1
d_call: TRBD2
clone_size: .
j_call: TRBJ2-1
cdr3_nt: TGCAGCGTTGTCGGGGGGGACCACAATGAGCAGTTCTTC
cdr3_aa: CSVVGGDHNEQFF

v_call: TRBV7-9
d_call: .
clone_size: .
j_call: TRBJ2-1
cdr3_nt: TGTGCCAGCAGCTTAGTACTAGACAATGAGCAGTTCTTC
cdr3_aa: CASSLVLDNEQFF

v_call: TRBV28
d_call: TRBD1
clone_size: .
j_call: TRBJ1-5
cdr3_nt: TGTGCCAGCAGTTTGGACAGGGATAGCAATCAGCCCCAGCATTTT
cdr3_aa: CASSLDRDSNQPQHF

v_call: TRBV6-6
d_call: .
clone_size: .
j_call: TRBJ2-1
cdr3_nt: TGTGCCAGCACCGGGGGCCTTTTCAATGAGCAGTTCTTC
cdr3_aa: CASTGGLFNEQFF

v_call: TRBV5-4
d_call: .
clone_size: few
j_call: TRBJ1-1
cdr3_nt: TGTGCCAGCAGCTTGACCCAGGGCACTGAAGCTTTCTTT
cdr3_aa: CASSLTQGTEAFF

v_call: TRBV27
d_call: .
clone_size: few
j_call: TRBJ1-1
cdr3_nt: TGTGCCAGCATCTTTGGGACTGAAGCTTTCTTT
cdr3_aa: CASIFGTEAFF

v_call: TRBV28
d_call: .
clone_size: .
j_call: TRBJ1-4
cdr3_nt: TGTGCCAGCAGTTGGGAGACAGCGGGAGTCGGGGGTCTTGAAAAACTGTTTTTT
cdr3_aa: CASSWETAGVGGLEKLFF

v_call: TRBV27
d_call: TRBD1
clone_size: once
j_call: TRBJ2-7
cdr3_nt: TGTGCCAGCGCATCGGGACAGGGCCCCTACGAGCAGTACTTC
cdr3_aa: CASASGQGPYEQYF

v_call: TRBV27
d_call: TRBD1
clone_size: few
j_call: TRBJ2-7
cdr3_nt: TGTGCCAGCAGTATAAGCACGGGACAGCTCTTCTACGAGCAGTACTTC
cdr3_aa: CASSISTGQLFYEQYF

v_call: TRBV4-2
d_call: TRBD2
clone_size: .
j_call: TRBJ2-5
cdr3_nt: TGTGCCAGCAGCCAAAGCCCTCCAGCGGGGGAGGAGACCCAGTACTTC
cdr3_aa: CASSQSPPAGEETQYF

v_call: TRBV27
d_call: TRBD2
clone_size: .
j_call: TRBJ2-7
cdr3_nt: TGTGCCAGCAGTTCCTTAGCGGGACTCTCCTACGAGCAGTACTTC
cdr3_aa: CASSSLAGLSYEQYF

v_call: TRBV7-7
d_call: TRBD1
clone_size: .
j_call: TRBJ2-7
cdr3_nt: TGTGCCAGCAGTTACGGGACAGGTGGGGAGCAGTACTTC
cdr3_aa: CASSYGTGGEQYF

v_call: TRBV27
d_call: TRBD1
clone_size: once
j_call: TRBJ2-6
cdr3_nt: TGTGCCAGCACCCGGACAGGGTGGTCTCCTGGGGCCAACGTCCTGACTTTC
cdr3_aa: CASTRTGWSPGANVLTF

v_call: TRBV27
d_call: TRBD2
clone_size: .
j_call: TRBJ2-1
cdr3_nt: TGTGCCAGCAGTCTCACCGCGGGGGGCTTACTCGATGAGCAGTTCTTC
cdr3_aa: CASSLTAGGLLDEQFF

v_call: TRBV4-1
d_call: TRBD2
clone_size: .
j_call: TRBJ2-3
cdr3_nt: TGCGCCAGCAGCCAGGATCCGGGACTAGTAGGCACAGATACGCAGTATTTT
cdr3_aa: CASSQDPGLVGTDTQYF

v_call: TRBV11-2
d_call: TRBD2
clone_size: .
j_call: TRBJ2-2
cdr3_nt: TGTGCCAGCAGCTCACCTAGCGGGGAGGCCGGGGAGCTGTTTTTT
cdr3_aa: CASSSPSGEAGELFF

v_call: TRBV7-9
d_call: .
clone_size: .
j_call: TRBJ2-3
cdr3_nt: TGTGCCAGCAGCTTACACTTGGGTAGCGGAAACTCGCAGTATTTT
cdr3_aa: CASSLHLGSGNSQYF

v_call: TRBV11-1
d_call: .
clone_size: .
j_call: TRBJ1-1
cdr3_nt: TGTGCCAGCAGCTTACTGGGACCGAACACTGAAGCTTTCTTT
cdr3_aa: CASSLLGPNTEAFF

v_call: TRBV5-4
d_call: TRBD2
clone_size: .
j_call: TRBJ2-1
cdr3_nt: TGTGCCAGCAGCTCTAAGACTAGCTTTGGTGAGCAGTTCTTC
cdr3_aa: CASSSKTSFGEQFF

v_call: TRBV19
d_call: TRBD1
clone_size: .
j_call: TRBJ2-1
cdr3_nt: TGTGCCAGTAGTCCCCTCCGACAGGGGTCCTACAATGAGCAGTTCTTC
cdr3_aa: CASSPLRQGSYNEQFF

v_call: TRBV4-1
d_call: TRBD1
clone_size: .
j_call: TRBJ1-2
cdr3_nt: TGCGCCAGCTCTCCCTTAACAGGGGGCGCGTCCCACGGCTACACCTTC
cdr3_aa: CASSPLTGGASHGYTF

v_call: TRBV7-6
d_call: TRBD1
clone_size: .
j_call: TRBJ2-3
cdr3_nt: TGTGCCAGCAGCTTCCCCGGGACAGGGGGCAGGACAGATACGCAGTATTTT
cdr3_aa: CASSFPGTGGRTDTQYF

v_call: TRBV5-4
d_call: TRBD1
clone_size: once
j_call: TRBJ1-2
cdr3_nt: TGTGCCAGCAGCCAAACGGGACAGGGGAGTGGCTACACCTTC
cdr3_aa: CASSQTGQGSGYTF

v_call: TRBV2
d_call: .
clone_size: .
j_call: TRBJ1-4
cdr3_nt: TGTGCCAGCAGTGAACGGTTTTATGAAAAACTGTTTTTT
cdr3_aa: CASSERFYEKLFF

v_call: TRBV27
d_call: .
clone_size: .
j_call: TRBJ1-4
cdr3_nt: TGTGCCAGCAGGGACGGTGAAAAACTGTTTTTT
cdr3_aa: CASRDGEKLFF

v_call: TRBV6-1
d_call: .
clone_size: .
j_call: TRBJ2-7
cdr3_nt: TGTGCCAGCAGGGATTACTACGAGCAGTACTTC
cdr3_aa: CASRDYYEQYF

v_call: TRBV6-4
d_call: TRBD2
clone_size: .
j_call: TRBJ2-7
cdr3_nt: TGTGCCAGCAGTGACTCGGCGGGAGTTGACGAGCAGTACTTC
cdr3_aa: CASSDSAGVDEQYF

v_call: TRBV7-8
d_call: .
clone_size: once
j_call: TRBJ1-2
cdr3_nt: TGTGCCAGCAGCCTCTCCGGAGCTAACTATGGCTACACCTTC
cdr3_aa: CASSLSGANYGYTF

v_call: TRBV5-6
d_call: .
clone_size: .
j_call: TRBJ2-1
cdr3_nt: TGTGCCAGCAGCTTAGGAGGGAGCTCCTACAATGAGCAGTTCTTC
cdr3_aa: CASSLGGSSYNEQFF

v_call: TRBV6-5
d_call: .
clone_size: .
j_call: TRBJ2-4
cdr3_nt: TGTGCCAGCAGTTACTCTTTGGGAGCCAAAAACATTCAGTACTTC
cdr3_aa: CASSYSLGAKNIQYF

v_call: TRBV5-4
d_call: .
clone_size: .
j_call: TRBJ1-1
cdr3_nt: TGTGCCAGCAGCTTGTCCCCAGGGACCGTCACTGAAGCTTTCTTT
cdr3_aa: CASSLSPGTVTEAFF

v_call: TRBV11-2
d_call: TRBD2
clone_size: .
j_call: TRBJ2-7
cdr3_nt: TGTGCCAGCAGCTTAGCCGGGACTAGCAGATACGAGCAGTACTTC
cdr3_aa: CASSLAGTSRYEQYF

v_call: TRBV18
d_call: .
clone_size: .
j_call: TRBJ2-3
cdr3_nt: TGTGCCAGCTCACCTTGGACAGCTAGCACAGATACGCAGTATTTT
cdr3_aa: CASSPWTASTDTQYF

v_call: TRBV30
d_call: .
clone_size: .
j_call: TRBJ2-1
cdr3_nt: TGTGCCCTAGTTGGGTACAATGAGCAGTTCTTC
cdr3_aa: CALVGYNEQFF

v_call: TRBV6-5
d_call: .
clone_size: .
j_call: TRBJ1-4
cdr3_nt: TGTGCCAGCAGTTACAGGGTGGATGAAAAACTGTTTTTT
cdr3_aa: CASSYRVDEKLFF

v_call: TRBV2
d_call: TRBD1
clone_size: .
j_call: TRBJ2-7
cdr3_nt: TGTGCCATCTCGGACAGGGAGGTCTACGAGCAGTACTTC
cdr3_aa: CAISDREVYEQYF

v_call: TRBV5-1
d_call: .
clone_size: .
j_call: TRBJ2-1
cdr3_nt: TGCGCCAGCAGCTTGTTGGGGGGCTCCTACAATGAGCAGTTCTTC
cdr3_aa: CASSLLGGSYNEQFF

v_call: TRBV7-9
d_call: TRBD1
clone_size: .
j_call: TRBJ1-2
cdr3_nt: TGTGCCAGCAGTCGATGGCCAACAGGGGAACCTACTAACTATGGCTACACCTTC
cdr3_aa: CASSRWPTGEPTNYGYTF

v_call: TRBV27
d_call: .
clone_size: .
j_call: TRBJ2-7
cdr3_nt: TGTGCCAGCAGTTTAACAGGAATACTTTCCGAGCAGTACTTC
cdr3_aa: CASSLTGILSEQYF

v_call: TRBV6-1
d_call: .
clone_size: .
j_call: TRBJ1-5
cdr3_nt: TGTGCCACGGGGAGGGTCAGCAATCAGCCCCAGCATTTT
cdr3_aa: CATGRVSNQPQHF

v_call: TRBV7-9
d_call: .
clone_size: few
j_call: TRBJ1-5
cdr3_nt: TGTGCCAGTCGGTCGGGGAATCAGCCCCAGCATTTT
cdr3_aa: CASRSGNQPQHF

v_call: TRBV25-1
d_call: TRBD1
clone_size: .
j_call: TRBJ2-7
cdr3_nt: TGTGCCAGCAGGATTAACAGGGGGTTTACCTACGAGCAGTACTTC
cdr3_aa: CASRINRGFTYEQYF

v_call: TRBV5-4
d_call: .
clone_size: .
j_call: TRBJ1-1
cdr3_nt: TGTGCCAGCAGCCGAGAACGGGGATTGGGCACTGAAGCTTTCTTT
cdr3_aa: CASSRERGLGTEAFF

v_call: TRBV7-9
d_call: .
clone_size: .
j_call: TRBJ2-7
cdr3_nt: TGTGCCAGCAGCTCAAAGTCTCTCCCTGCCCCCTACGAGCAGTACTTC
cdr3_aa: CASSSKSLPAPYEQYF

v_call: TRBV5-6
d_call: TRBD1
clone_size: once
j_call: TRBJ2-1
cdr3_nt: TGTGCCAGCAGCTTGGGACAGGGCTCCTACAATGAGCAGTTCTTC
cdr3_aa: CASSLGQGSYNEQFF